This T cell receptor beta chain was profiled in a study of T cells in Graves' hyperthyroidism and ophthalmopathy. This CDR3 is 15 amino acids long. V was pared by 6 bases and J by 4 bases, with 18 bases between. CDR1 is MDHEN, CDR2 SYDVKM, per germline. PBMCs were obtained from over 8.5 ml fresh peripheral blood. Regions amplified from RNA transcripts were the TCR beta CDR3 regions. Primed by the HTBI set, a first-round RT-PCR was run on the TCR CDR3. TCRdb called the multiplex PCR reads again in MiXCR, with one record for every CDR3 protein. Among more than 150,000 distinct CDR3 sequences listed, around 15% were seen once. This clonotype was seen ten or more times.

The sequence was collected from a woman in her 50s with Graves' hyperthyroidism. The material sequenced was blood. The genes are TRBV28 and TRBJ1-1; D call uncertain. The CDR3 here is CASSSSPLLGTEAFF. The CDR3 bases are TGTGCCAGCAGCTCTTCACCCCTTTTGGGCACTGAAGCTTTCTTT.